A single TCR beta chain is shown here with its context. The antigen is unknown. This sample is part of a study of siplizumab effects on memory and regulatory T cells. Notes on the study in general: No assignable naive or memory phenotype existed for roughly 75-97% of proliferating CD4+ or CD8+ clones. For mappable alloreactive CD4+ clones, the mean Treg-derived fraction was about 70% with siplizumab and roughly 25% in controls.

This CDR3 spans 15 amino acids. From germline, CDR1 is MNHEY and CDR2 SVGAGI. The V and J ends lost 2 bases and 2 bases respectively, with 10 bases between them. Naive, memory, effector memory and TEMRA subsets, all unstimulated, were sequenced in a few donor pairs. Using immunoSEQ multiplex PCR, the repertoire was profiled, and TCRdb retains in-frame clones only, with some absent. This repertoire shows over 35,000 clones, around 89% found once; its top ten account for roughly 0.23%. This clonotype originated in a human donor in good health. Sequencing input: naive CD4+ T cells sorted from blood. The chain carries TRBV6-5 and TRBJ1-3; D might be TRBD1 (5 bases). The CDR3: CASSYDSSPGNTIYF. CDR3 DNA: TGTGCCAGCAGTTACGACAGTTCCCCTGGAAACACCATATATTTT.